The clone carrying this T cell receptor (beta chain) was counted a single time. The data derive from a study of blood T cell repertoires in COVID-19. Turning to the study itself: From T cells, B-cell-depleted T cells, or PBMCs came the material, which was cDNA or gDNA.

Original data processing: Reference gene primer amplification gave nucleated cell count estimates. Here immunoSEQ multiplex PCR was the method, and the copy in TCRdb shows in-frame clones only, minus some. The V and J calls and clone size come from that table; D and trimming were worked out from the DNA. The table records about 110,000 clones, roughly 85% of them present only once. V dropped 4 bases and J dropped 0 bases, with 17 bases sitting between them. There are 17 residues in the CDR3. Looked up from germline, CDR1 is SGHNT and CDR2 is YYREEE (reference sequence). The TCR sequence derives from a human donor in a cohort sampled during active COVID-19. V and J are TRBV5-4 and TRBJ2-1; possibly TRBD1 or TRBD2 for D (5 bases each). The sample comprised peripheral blood. CDR3 protein: CASSLDNPGSSYNEQFF. The CDR3 DNA sequence: TGTGCCAGCAGCCTGGACAATCCGGGAAGCTCCTACAATGAGCAGTTCTTC.